This T cell receptor (beta chain) derives from a study of cytomegalovirus exposure and HLA in healthy donors. General study points: Some V segments could not be told apart, so they were left out, TRBV6-2 and TRBV6-3 among them. Cytomegalovirus-associated TCR beta chains were listed, numbering 150 to 200. In vitro experiments confirmed that a few CMV-associated chains were specific for CMV antigens.

The CDR3 has 14 residues. Trimming cost V 5 bases and J 0 bases, with 8 bases left between them. Germline-derived CDR1 and CDR2 are MGHDK and SYGVNS. A few counts support this clone. Its antigen is unidentified. Primers included in the PCR were 60 Vbeta and 13 Jbeta primers. Assay: immunoSEQ multiplex PCR; the TCRdb copy retains only in-frame clones and omits some. The sample holds around 29,000 clones, 50% to 75% seen once. The origin of this receptor is a male donor in good health and CMV-seropositive. The J gene is TRBJ1-3, the V gene TRBV25-1, with D possibly matching TRBD1 (6 bases). Material: PBMCs. CDR3 protein: CASSTGYSGNTIYF. The CDR3 region has the DNA TGTGCCAGCAGTACAGGGTACTCTGGAAACACCATATATTTT.